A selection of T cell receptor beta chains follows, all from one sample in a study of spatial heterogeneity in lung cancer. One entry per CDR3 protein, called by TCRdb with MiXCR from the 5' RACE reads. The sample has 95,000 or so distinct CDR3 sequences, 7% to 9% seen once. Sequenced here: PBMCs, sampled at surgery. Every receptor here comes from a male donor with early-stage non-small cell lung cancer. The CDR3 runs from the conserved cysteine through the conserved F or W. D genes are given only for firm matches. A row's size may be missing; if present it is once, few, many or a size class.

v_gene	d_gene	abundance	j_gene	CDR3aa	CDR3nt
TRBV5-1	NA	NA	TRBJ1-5	CASSLEDPSQSQHF	TGCGCCAGCAGCTTGGAGGACCCAAGTCAGTCCCAGCATTTT
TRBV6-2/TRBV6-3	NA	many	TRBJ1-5	CASSYSSYQPQHF	TGTGCCAGCAGTTACTCGAGTTATCAGCCCCAGCATTTT
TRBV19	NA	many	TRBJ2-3	CASREEMDTQYF	TGTGCCAGTAGGGAAGAAATGGATACGCAGTATTTT
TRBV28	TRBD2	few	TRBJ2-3	CASSSNLAGYTDTQYF	TGTGCCAGCAGTTCCAACCTAGCGGGGTACACAGATACGCAGTATTTT
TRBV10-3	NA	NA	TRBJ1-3	CAISESPGSRNTIYF	TGTGCCATCAGTGAGTCGCCGGGCTCTCGAAACACCATATATTTT
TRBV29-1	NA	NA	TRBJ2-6	CSVVHSGANVLTF	TGCAGCGTTGTCCACTCTGGGGCCAACGTCCTGACTTTC
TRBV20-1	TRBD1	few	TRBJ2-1	CSARDQTGGSYNEQFF	TGCAGTGCTAGAGATCAAACAGGGGGGTCCTACAATGAGCAGTTCTTC
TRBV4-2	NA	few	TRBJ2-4	CASSPFPMGQGKSIQYF	TGTGCCAGCAGCCCTTTCCCCATGGGGCAGGGGAAGAGCATTCAGTACTTC
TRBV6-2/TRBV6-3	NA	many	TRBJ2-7	CASRTQSYEQYF	TGTGCCAGCCGGACCCAATCCTACGAGCAGTACTTC
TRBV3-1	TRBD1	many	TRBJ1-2	CASSDRGIYGYTF	TGTGCCAGCAGCGACAGGGGGATCTATGGCTACACCTTC
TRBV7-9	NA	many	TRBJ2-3	CASSPGSLADTQYF	TGTGCCAGCAGCCCGGGTAGCTTGGCAGATACGCAGTATTTT
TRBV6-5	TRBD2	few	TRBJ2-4	CASAGGAAKNIQYF	TGTGCCAGCGCGGGGGGCGCGGCCAAAAACATTCAGTACTTC
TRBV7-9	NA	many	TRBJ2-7	CASSSGTGREQYF	TGTGCCAGCAGCTCCGGGACGGGGAGGGAGCAGTACTTC
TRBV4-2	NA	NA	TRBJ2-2	CASSQGRGHYTGELFF	TGTGCCAGCAGCCAAGGCAGGGGTCACTACACCGGGGAGCTGTTTTTT
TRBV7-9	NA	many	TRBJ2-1	CASSWLNEQFF	TGTGCCAGCAGCTGGTTGAATGAGCAGTTCTTC
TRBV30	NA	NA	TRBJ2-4	CAWSVEIAKNIQYF	TGTGCCTGGAGTGTTGAGATAGCCAAAAACATTCAGTACTTC
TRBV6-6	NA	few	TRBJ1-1	CASEAANTEAFF	TGTGCCAGCGAAGCGGCGAACACTGAAGCTTTCTTT
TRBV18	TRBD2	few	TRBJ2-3	CASSQTPAAGSTDTQYF	TGTGCCAGCTCCCAGACTCCCGCAGCGGGAAGCACAGATACGCAGTATTTT
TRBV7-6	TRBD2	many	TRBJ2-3	CASSPQTSGGTTDTQYF	TGTGCCAGCAGCCCCCAGACTAGCGGGGGGACCACAGATACGCAGTATTTT